Listed below are T cell receptor beta chains from one sample, sequenced in a study of cytomegalovirus exposure and HLA in healthy donors. Clones were read by immunoSEQ multiplex PCR, and TCRdb kept only the in-frame ones, dropping some. The sample carries fewer than 200,000 clones, approximately 78% recorded once. Sequencing was performed on PBMCs. Source of these receptors: a woman younger than 30 in good health and CMV-seronegative. The CDR3 runs from the conserved cysteine through the conserved F or W. Each record gives: CDR3 protein, CDR3 DNA, J gene, V gene, D gene, clone size. The D gene is left open where the match is weak. Size is omitted from some rows. Given values are once, few, many or a class for expanded clones.

CASSYSLGRDREAFF	TGTGCCAGCAGTTACTCGTTAGGCCGGGATCGGGAAGCTTTCTTT	TRBJ1-1	TRBV6-6	.	few
CASSQDSYFLAGGPGEQFF	TGTGCCAGCAGCCAAGATTCATACTTCTTAGCGGGAGGGCCAGGTGAGCAGTTCTTC	TRBJ2-1	TRBV14	TRBD2	few
CASSYVLGGVTEAFF	TGTGCCAGCAGTTACGTTCTCGGCGGGGTCACTGAAGCTTTCTTT	TRBJ1-1	TRBV6-5	.	.
CASSLGGPWGNQPQHF	TGTGCCAGCAGCTTGGGCGGCCCATGGGGCAATCAGCCCCAGCATTTT	TRBJ1-5	TRBV5-6	.	few
CASSLGTEVTGELFF	TGTGCCAGCAGCCTCGGGACAGAGGTAACCGGGGAGCTGTTTTTT	TRBJ2-2	TRBV7-9	TRBD1	few
CASSLGGVPTDTQYF	TGCGCCAGCAGCTTGGGGGGAGTTCCCACAGATACGCAGTATTTT	TRBJ2-3	TRBV5-1	.	few
CASSGERGAGELFF	TGTGCCAGCAGCGGCGAGCGGGGGGCCGGGGAGCTGTTTTTT	TRBJ2-2	TRBV5-4	TRBD2	.
CASSLVVEGSTDTQYF	TGTGCCAGCAGCTTAGTCGTTGAGGGTAGCACAGATACGCAGTATTTT	TRBJ2-3	TRBV13	.	once
CASSESVAGRNTIYF	TGCGCCAGCAGTGAGTCGGTGGCAGGGCGGAACACCATATATTTT	TRBJ1-3	TRBV10-2	.	.
CASSQEIRSRTYNEQFF	TGCGCCAGCAGCCAAGAGATTAGGTCCAGGACATACAATGAGCAGTTCTTC	TRBJ2-1	TRBV4-3	.	.
CASSSGFSGNTIYF	TGTGCCAGCAGTTCGGGGTTCTCTGGAAACACCATATATTTT	TRBJ1-3	TRBV6-5	.	.
CASSPRDTDGYTF	TGTGCCAGCTCACCACGGGACACTGATGGCTACACCTTC	TRBJ1-2	TRBV18	.	.
CASSFGGVNQPQHF	TGTGCCAGCAGCTTTGGGGGGGTCAATCAGCCCCAGCATTTT	TRBJ1-5	TRBV5-6	.	.
CASSQGQGAHIYGYTF	TGCGCCAGCAGCCAAGGGCAGGGGGCGCATATCTATGGCTACACCTTC	TRBJ1-2	TRBV4-1	TRBD1	.
CASSFQGWSTDTQYF	TGTGCCAGCAGTTTTCAGGGTTGGAGCACAGATACGCAGTATTTT	TRBJ2-3	TRBV28	.	.
CAIRPDRGVLGTEAFF	TGTGCCATCAGGCCCGACAGGGGGGTTTTGGGAACTGAAGCTTTCTTT	TRBJ1-1	TRBV10-3	TRBD1	.
CAWSLRGTDTQYF	TGTGCCTGGAGTCTACGAGGAACAGATACGCAGTATTTT	TRBJ2-3	TRBV30	.	.
CASSPGLAGASGANVLTF	TGTGCCAGCAGCCCGGGACTAGCGGGCGCCTCTGGGGCCAACGTCCTGACTTTC	TRBJ2-6	TRBV7-2	TRBD2	once
CASSPTTGIGTDTQYF	TGTGCCAGCAGCCCAACGACAGGGATCGGGACAGATACGCAGTATTTT	TRBJ2-3	TRBV28	TRBD1	.
CASSIAGGPADTQYF	TGTGCCAGCAGTATAGCGGGAGGGCCCGCAGATACGCAGTATTTT	TRBJ2-3	TRBV6-5	TRBD2	.
CASSRLAGGGYNEQFF	TGTGCCAGCAGCAGGCTAGCGGGAGGGGGTTACAATGAGCAGTTCTTC	TRBJ2-1	TRBV7-2	TRBD2	.
CASSKGLVEDEQFF	TGCGCCAGCAGCAAGGGACTAGTAGAGGATGAGCAGTTCTTC	TRBJ2-1	TRBV5-1	TRBD2	.
CASSSPGTSGVGTDTQYF	TGTGCCAGCAGTTCCCCCGGGACTAGCGGGGTAGGCACAGATACGCAGTATTTT	TRBJ2-3	TRBV27	TRBD2	.
CASSFPPTGEYEQYF	TGTGCCAGCAGTTTCCCCCCGACAGGGGAGTACGAGCAGTACTTC	TRBJ2-7	TRBV28	TRBD1	.
CASSPRTGVDGYTF	TGTGCCAGCTCACCCAGGACAGGGGTGGATGGCTACACCTTC	TRBJ1-2	TRBV18	TRBD1	.
CASSQREGTDTQYF	TGCGCCAGCAGCCAAAGAGAGGGTACAGATACGCAGTATTTT	TRBJ2-3	TRBV4-1	.	.
CSVASGGTRETQYF	TGCAGCGTGGCTAGCGGGGGGACCCGGGAGACCCAGTACTTC	TRBJ2-5	TRBV29-1	TRBD2	.
CASSSRDRGREQYF	TGCGCCAGCAGCTCCCGGGACAGGGGCCGCGAGCAGTACTTC	TRBJ2-7	TRBV5-1	TRBD1	.
CATSGRDSTYEQYF	TGTGCCACCAGCGGCCGGGACAGTACCTACGAGCAGTACTTC	TRBJ2-7	TRBV15	TRBD1	.
CSGGSRYEQYF	TGCAGTGGCGGGAGTCGGTACGAGCAGTACTTC	TRBJ2-7	TRBV20-1	TRBD2	.
CASSFQQGQSNEKLFF	TGTGCCAGCAGCTTTCAACAGGGGCAATCTAATGAAAAACTGTTTTTT	TRBJ1-4	TRBV5-5	TRBD1	.
CASRELAGGPIGTQYF	TGTGCCAGCAGGGAGCTAGCGGGAGGGCCGATCGGGACGCAGTATTTT	TRBJ2-3	TRBV9	TRBD2	.
CATSRGREGRTGELFF	TGTGCCACCAGCAGGGGGCGGGAGGGAAGAACCGGGGAGCTGTTTTTT	TRBJ2-2	TRBV15	TRBD2	.
CASSVQGWNEQFF	TGTGCCAGCAGTGTACAGGGCTGGAATGAGCAGTTCTTC	TRBJ2-1	TRBV25-1	.	.
CASSRLTSGRPRGTDTQYF	TGCGCCAGCAGCCGCCTGACTAGCGGGAGGCCGCGGGGGACAGATACGCAGTATTTT	TRBJ2-3	TRBV4-3	TRBD2	.
CASSPQAERAYNEQFF	TGTGCCAGCAGTCCGCAGGCGGAGCGGGCTTACAATGAGCAGTTCTTC	TRBJ2-1	TRBV28	.	.
CASSYPTGRGGYEQYF	TGTGCCAGCAGCTACCCAACCGGACGGGGAGGTTACGAGCAGTACTTC	TRBJ2-7	TRBV7-2	.	.
CARSLSPSGSTDTQYF	TGTGCCAGAAGCTTGAGTCCTAGCGGGAGCACAGATACGCAGTATTTT	TRBJ2-3	TRBV5-3	TRBD2	.
CASFPGLAGRYEQYF	TGTGCCAGCTTCCCCGGACTAGCGGGAAGATACGAGCAGTACTTC	TRBJ2-7	TRBV28	TRBD2	.
CSVEEGTGGYQETQYF	TGCAGCGTTGAAGAAGGGACAGGGGGGTACCAAGAGACCCAGTACTTC	TRBJ2-5	TRBV29-1	TRBD1	.
CSVRGEGSYEQYF	TGCAGCGTTCGTGGGGAGGGATCCTACGAGCAGTACTTC	TRBJ2-7	TRBV29-1	TRBD2	.
CASSPRLAGYTGELFF	TGTGCCAGCAGCCCTCGACTAGCGGGGTACACCGGGGAGCTGTTTTTT	TRBJ2-2	TRBV9	TRBD2	.
CAISQGLALLGGELFF	TGTGCCATCAGCCAAGGACTAGCTCTTCTAGGCGGGGAGCTGTTTTTT	TRBJ2-2	TRBV10-3	TRBD2	.
CASSKKGQGGTGELFF	TGTGCCAGCAGCAAAAAGGGACAGGGGGGGACCGGGGAGCTGTTTTTT	TRBJ2-2	TRBV21-1	.	.
CASSESGDEKLFF	TGTGCCAGCAGTGAAAGCGGGGATGAAAAACTGTTTTTT	TRBJ1-4	TRBV6-1	.	.
CASSYGTAGYNEQFF	TGTGCCAGCAGCTACGGGACAGCGGGCTACAATGAGCAGTTCTTC	TRBJ2-1	TRBV5-4	.	.
CASSFLNPGGTDTQYF	TGTGCCAGCAGCTTCCTAAACCCGGGGGGCACAGATACGCAGTATTTT	TRBJ2-3	TRBV11-2	.	.
CASSQRTRSFQFF	TGTGCCAGCAGCCAACGGACTAGGTCCTTTCAGTTCTTC	TRBJ2-1	TRBV13	TRBD2	.
CASGQQGPFINSPLHF	TGCGCCAGCGGCCAACAGGGGCCATTTATTAATTCACCCCTCCACTTT	TRBJ1-6	TRBV10-1	TRBD1	.
CASALRTSGTDTQYF	TGTGCTAGTGCCCTCAGGACTAGCGGCACAGATACGCAGTATTTT	TRBJ2-3	TRBV12-5	TRBD2	.
CASSKLIQVKTGNTIYF	TGTGCCAGCAGCAAACTTATTCAGGTAAAAACTGGAAACACCATATATTTT	TRBJ1-3	TRBV21-1	.	.
CAWSHSRDTHAETQYF	TGTGCCTGGAGTCATAGCCGGGACACACATGCGGAGACCCAGTACTTC	TRBJ2-5	TRBV30	.	once
CASSLDNVGGRGRKAFF	TGTGCCAGCAGCTTAGATAATGTTGGGGGCAGGGGCCGAAAAGCTTTCTTT	TRBJ1-1	TRBV11-2	.	.
CASSRDPTALADTQYF	TGTGCCAGCAGCAGAGACCCGACAGCCCTGGCAGATACGCAGTATTTT	TRBJ2-3	TRBV28	.	.
CASSSGTSWNEQFF	TGTGCCAGCAGTTCGGGGACTTCCTGGAATGAGCAGTTCTTC	TRBJ2-1	TRBV6-6	.	.
CASNPNRGQKNEQFF	TGTGCCAGCAATCCCAACAGGGGCCAAAAAAATGAGCAGTTCTTC	TRBJ2-1	TRBV6-5	TRBD1	.
CASGRTDHYEQYF	TGTGCCAGCGGTCGGACAGACCACTACGAGCAGTACTTC	TRBJ2-7	TRBV28	.	.